Listed below are T cell receptor beta chains from one sample, sequenced in a study of T-cell memory formation after mild COVID-19. Each CDR3 protein gets one entry after TCRdb re-called the 5' RACE reads with MiXCR. The repertoire holds more than 120,000 distinct CDR3 sequences, with 6% as singletons. The sample taken for sequencing was PBMCs or a T cell subset sorted from them (not recorded which). These receptors originate from an adult woman who had mild COVID-19 (a few samples of this study predate the infection). Cell type and time point are not known. The CDR3 runs from the conserved cysteine through the conserved F or W. Fields, in order: CDR3 length, clone size, V gene, D gene, J gene, CDR3 DNA, CDR3 protein. D genes are given only for firm matches. Clone sizes are given selectively: once, few, many, or a class where the clone is expanded.

22	many	TRBV6-6	-	TRBJ1-1	TGTGCCAGCAGTTACTACAGCCCGGCGAGCACCATAAACAGGCGAATGAACACTGAAGCTTTCTTT	CASSYYSPASTINRRMNTEAFF
17	-	TRBV4-1	TRBD1	TRBJ2-1	TGCGCCAGCAGACCAGGACAGGTTACTAGCTCCTACAATGAGCAGTTCTTC	CASRPGQVTSSYNEQFF
15	many	TRBV12-3/TRBV12-4	-	TRBJ1-6	TGTGCCAGCCTTGGTGCGGGGGGGCCTAATTCACCCCTCCACTTT	CASLGAGGPNSPLHF
11	many	TRBV7-6	-	TRBJ2-1	TGTGCCAGCAGCTCGTATTTGGAGCAGTTCTTC	CASSSYLEQFF
14	-	TRBV6-6	-	TRBJ1-3	TGTGCCAGCAGCGGGACCCGGGGGAGAAACACCATATATTTT	CASSGTRGRNTIYF
14	many	TRBV7-6	-	TRBJ2-5	TGTGCCAGCAGCTTAGCCGGGGGTGCAGAGACCCAGTACTTC	CASSLAGGAETQYF
14	many	TRBV12-3/TRBV12-4	-	TRBJ2-7	TGTGCCAGCACCAAGGACCGGGTGTCCTACGAGCAGTACTTC	CASTKDRVSYEQYF
14	few	TRBV20-1	TRBD1	TRBJ2-7	TGCAGTGCTAGCGACCGGGACAGTTCCTACGAGCAGTACTTC	CSASDRDSSYEQYF
15	-	TRBV12-3/TRBV12-4	TRBD2	TRBJ2-3	TGTGCCAGCAGCTTCGTTGGGAGCGGGAGGTCGTCGCAGTATTTT	CASSFVGSGRSSQYF
12	many	TRBV20-1	-	TRBJ1-5	TGCAGTGCTGGGCAGGGTAACCAGCCCCAGCATTTT	CSAGQGNQPQHF
14	few	TRBV7-9	-	TRBJ1-6	TGTGCCAGCAGCTTAGCGTTCGGGGATTCACCCCTCCACTTT	CASSLAFGDSPLHF
15	-	TRBV7-9	TRBD1	TRBJ2-1	TGTGCCAGCAGCCCACGGGGACAGGGGAACGATGAGCAGTTCTTC	CASSPRGQGNDEQFF
15	many	TRBV12-3/TRBV12-4	TRBD1	TRBJ2-1	TGTGCCAGCAGACCAAAAGGTGCAGGGGGTGATGAGCAGTTCTTC	CASRPKGAGGDEQFF
14	-	TRBV7-8	-	TRBJ1-1	TGTGCCAGCAGCCTTACTCGGACGGTGTCTGAAGCTTTCTTT	CASSLTRTVSEAFF
13	-	TRBV3-1	-	TRBJ2-3	TGTGCCAGCAGTAGGTCTGGCACAGATACGCAGTATTTT	CASSRSGTDTQYF
14	few	TRBV30	-	TRBJ2-7	TGTGCCTGGAGTGTACGGTGGGGCCCCTACGAGCAGTACTTC	CAWSVRWGPYEQYF
15	-	TRBV7-2	TRBD1	TRBJ2-2	TGTGCCAGCACCAGACAGGGGCTGAACACCGGGGAGCTGTTTTTT	CASTRQGLNTGELFF
17	many	TRBV20-1	TRBD1	TRBJ1-1	TGCAGTGCTATGGGGGCGTGGACAGGGGAGCGTAACACTGAAGCTTTCTTT	CSAMGAWTGERNTEAFF
15	many	TRBV4-3	TRBD2	TRBJ2-3	TGCGCCAGCAGCCAAGAGGGCGGGAGAGGAGATACGCAGTATTTT	CASSQEGGRGDTQYF
13	-	TRBV6-4	TRBD1	TRBJ1-2	TGTGCCAGCAGTGACTCCGGAACAGGGGTCTACACCTTC	CASSDSGTGVYTF
11	-	TRBV10-3	-	TRBJ2-1	TGTGCCATCAGTGAGGGTGGGGAGCAGTTCTTC	CAISEGGEQFF
13	many	TRBV4-2	-	TRBJ2-1	TGTGCCAGCAGCCAAAGACCCTGGAATGAGCAGTTCTTC	CASSQRPWNEQFF